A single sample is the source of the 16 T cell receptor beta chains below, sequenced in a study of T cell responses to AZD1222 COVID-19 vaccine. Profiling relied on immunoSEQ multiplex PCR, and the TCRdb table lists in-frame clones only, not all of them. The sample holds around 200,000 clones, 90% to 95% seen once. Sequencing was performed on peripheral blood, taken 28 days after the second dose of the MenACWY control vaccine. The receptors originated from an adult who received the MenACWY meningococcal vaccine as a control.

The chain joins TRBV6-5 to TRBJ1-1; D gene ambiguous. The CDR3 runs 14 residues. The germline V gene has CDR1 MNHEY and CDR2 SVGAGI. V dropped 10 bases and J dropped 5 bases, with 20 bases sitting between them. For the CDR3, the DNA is TGTGCCACCTGCCCAAACTACCGAGGAACTGAAGCTTTCTTT. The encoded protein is CATCPNYRGTEAFF.

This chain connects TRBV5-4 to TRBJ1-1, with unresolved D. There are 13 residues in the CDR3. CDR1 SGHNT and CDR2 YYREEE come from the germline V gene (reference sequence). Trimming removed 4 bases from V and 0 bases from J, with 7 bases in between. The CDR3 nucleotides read TGTGCCAGCAGCCCTACCATGAACACTGAAGCTTTCTTT. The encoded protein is CASSPTMNTEAFF.

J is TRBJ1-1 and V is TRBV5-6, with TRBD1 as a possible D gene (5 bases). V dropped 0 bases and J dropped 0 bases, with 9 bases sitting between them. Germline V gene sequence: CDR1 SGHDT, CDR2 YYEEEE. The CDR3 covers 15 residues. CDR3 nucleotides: TGTGCCAGCAGCTTGGTCGGGGGTATGAACACTGAAGCTTTCTTT. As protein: CASSLVGGMNTEAFF.

CDR3 in DNA: TGTGCCAGCAGCCAAAACCTGAGGGCGATGAACACTGAAGCTTTCTTT. It specifies CASSQNLRAMNTEAFF. J is TRBJ1-1 and V is TRBV3-1 (or the pseudogene TRBV3-2); no firm D call. Trimming left V 2 bases short and J 0 bases short, with 13 bases between. The CDR3 is 16 residues long. From germline, CDR1 is LGHDT and CDR2 YNNKEL (reference sequence).

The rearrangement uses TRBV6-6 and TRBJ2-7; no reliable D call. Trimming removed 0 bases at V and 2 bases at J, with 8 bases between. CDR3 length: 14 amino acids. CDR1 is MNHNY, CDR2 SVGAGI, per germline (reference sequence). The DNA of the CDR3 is TGTGCCAGCAGTTACTCGGGTGGACCCTACGAGCAGTACTTC. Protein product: CASSYSGGPYEQYF.

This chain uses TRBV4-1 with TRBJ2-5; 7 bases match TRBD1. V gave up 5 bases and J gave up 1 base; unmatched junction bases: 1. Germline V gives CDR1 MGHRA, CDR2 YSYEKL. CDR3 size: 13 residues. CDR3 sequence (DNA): TGCGCCAGCAGCAGGGGGCCCCAAGAGACCCAGTACTTC. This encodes CASSRGPQETQYF.

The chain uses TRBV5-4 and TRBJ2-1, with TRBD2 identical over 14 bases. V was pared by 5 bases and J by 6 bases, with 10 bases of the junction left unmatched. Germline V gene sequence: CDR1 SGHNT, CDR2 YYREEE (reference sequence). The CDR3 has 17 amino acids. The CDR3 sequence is CASSRGLAGGGGNEQFF. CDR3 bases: TGTGCCAGCAGTCGCGGACTAGCGGGGGGAGGGGGCAATGAGCAGTTCTTC.

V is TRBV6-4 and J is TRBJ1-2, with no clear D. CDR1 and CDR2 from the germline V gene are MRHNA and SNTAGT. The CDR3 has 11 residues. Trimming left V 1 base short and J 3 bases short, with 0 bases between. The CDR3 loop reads CASSDYYGYTF. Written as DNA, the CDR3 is TGTGCCAGCAGTGACTACTATGGCTACACCTTC.

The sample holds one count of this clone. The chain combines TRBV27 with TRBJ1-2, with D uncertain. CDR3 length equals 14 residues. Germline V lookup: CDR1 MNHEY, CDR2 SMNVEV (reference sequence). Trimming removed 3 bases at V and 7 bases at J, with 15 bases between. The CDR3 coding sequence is TGTGCCAGCAGTTTGTCCCCCGGGCGCGGTGGCTACACCTTC. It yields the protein CASSLSPGRGGYTF.

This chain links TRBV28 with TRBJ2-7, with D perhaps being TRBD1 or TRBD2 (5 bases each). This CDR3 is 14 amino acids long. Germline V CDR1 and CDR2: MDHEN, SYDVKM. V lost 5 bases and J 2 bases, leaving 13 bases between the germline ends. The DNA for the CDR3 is TGTGCCAGCAGTCAGAGGGGCCCGACCTACGAGCAGTACTTC. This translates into CASSQRGPTYEQYF. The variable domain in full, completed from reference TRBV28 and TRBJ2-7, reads DVKVTQSSRYLVKRTGEKVFLECVQDMDHENMFWYRQDPGLGLRLIYFSYDVKMKEKGDIPEGYSVSREKKERFSLILESASTNQTSMYLCASSQRGPTYEQYFGPGTRLTVT.

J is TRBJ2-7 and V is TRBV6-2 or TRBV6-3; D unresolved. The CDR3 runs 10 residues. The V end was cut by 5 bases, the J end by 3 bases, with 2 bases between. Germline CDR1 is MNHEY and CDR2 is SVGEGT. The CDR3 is CASSHYEQYF. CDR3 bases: TGTGCCAGCAGTCACTACGAGCAGTACTTC.

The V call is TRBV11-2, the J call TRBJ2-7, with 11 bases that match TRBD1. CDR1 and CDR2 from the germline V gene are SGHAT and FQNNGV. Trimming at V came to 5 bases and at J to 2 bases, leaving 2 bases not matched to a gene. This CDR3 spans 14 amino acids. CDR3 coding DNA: TGTGCCAGCAGCCGGGGACAGGGGGCCTACGAGCAGTACTTC. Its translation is CASSRGQGAYEQYF.

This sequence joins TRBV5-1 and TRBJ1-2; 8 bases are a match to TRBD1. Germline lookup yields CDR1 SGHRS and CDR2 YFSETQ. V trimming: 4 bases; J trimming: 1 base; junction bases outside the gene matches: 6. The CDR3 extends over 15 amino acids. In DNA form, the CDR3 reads TGCGCCAGCAGCGATTCACAGGGGGTTAACTATGGCTACACCTTC. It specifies CASSDSQGVNYGYTF. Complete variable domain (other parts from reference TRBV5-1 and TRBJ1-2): KAGVTQTPRYLIKTRGQQVTLSCSPISGHRSVSWYQQTPGQGLQFLFEYFSETQRNKGNFPGRFSGRQFSNSRSEMNVSTLELGDSALYLCASSDSQGVNYGYTFGSGTRLTVV.

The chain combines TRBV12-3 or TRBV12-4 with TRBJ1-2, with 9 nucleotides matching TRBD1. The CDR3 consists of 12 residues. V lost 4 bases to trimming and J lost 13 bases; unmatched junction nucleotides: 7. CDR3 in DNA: TGTGCCAGCAGTTCCCACAGGGGGCGTCGCACCTTC. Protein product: CASSSHRGRRTF.

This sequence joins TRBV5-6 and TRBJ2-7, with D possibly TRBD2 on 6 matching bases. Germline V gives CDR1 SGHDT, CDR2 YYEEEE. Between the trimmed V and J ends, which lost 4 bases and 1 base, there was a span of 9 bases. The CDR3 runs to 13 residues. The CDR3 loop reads CASSAGTSYEQYF. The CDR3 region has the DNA TGTGCCAGCAGCGCGGGGACTTCCTACGAGCAGTACTTC.

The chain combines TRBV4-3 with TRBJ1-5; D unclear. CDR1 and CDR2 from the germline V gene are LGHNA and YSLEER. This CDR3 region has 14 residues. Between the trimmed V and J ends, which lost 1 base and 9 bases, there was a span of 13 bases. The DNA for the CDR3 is TGCGCCAGCAGCCAAGGGACCGGTGGCGGGCCCCAGCATTTT. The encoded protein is CASSQGTGGGPQHF.